These 24 T cell receptor beta chains came from one sample sequenced in a study of control samples from healthy donors and cancer patients. Here immunoSEQ multiplex PCR was the method, and the copy in TCRdb shows in-frame clones only, minus some. Seen here are tens of thousands of clones, about 90% observed once, and the top ten hold 1.9%. The sample comprised PBMCs. These receptors originate from a woman aged 55-70 years with head and neck cancer.

The CDR3 region has the DNA TGTGCCAGCAGCTCTGCCGGGACTAGCGGTTCGTACGAGCAGTACTTC. Its protein product is CASSSAGTSGSYEQYF. V and J are TRBV5-4 and TRBJ2-7; TRBD2 aligns across 11 bases. V shed 3 bases, J shed 4 bases, and the junction held 9 bases outside the gene matches. Germline CDR1 and CDR2: SGHNT and YYREEE (reference sequence). The CDR3 has 16 residues.

The genes are TRBV6-5 and TRBJ2-7, with D unclear. Germline V gene data show CDR1 as MNHEY and CDR2 as SVGAGI. V was cut by 3 bases and J by 0 bases, with 12 bases left in between. This CDR3 is 15 amino acids long. The CDR3 spells CASSYRASPSYEQYF. In DNA form, the CDR3 reads TGTGCCAGCAGTTATCGGGCCTCACCCTCCTACGAGCAGTACTTC.

This clone was seen only a few times. Written as DNA, the CDR3 is TGCGCCACCCTGCAGGCAGGGTGGAGCCTAGCGAATATCTCTGGGGCCAACGTCCTGACTTTC. It yields the protein CATLQAGWSLANISGANVLTF. V and J are TRBV10-2 and TRBJ2-6, with D perhaps TRBD2 (6 bases). The V end lost 10 bases, the J end lost 0 bases, and 31 bases lay between the germline ends. The CDR3 totals 21 residues. In germline, CDR1 is WSHSY, CDR2 SAAADI.

The chain couples TRBV19 to TRBJ2-3; unclear D gene. V was trimmed by 3 bases and J by 3 bases, leaving 7 bases between them. Germline V lookup: CDR1 LNHDA, CDR2 SQIVND (reference sequence). This CDR3 comprises 13 residues. CDR3 sequence (DNA): TGTGCCAGTAGTATGGATCGGACAGATACGCAGTATTTT. Protein product: CASSMDRTDTQYF.

The V gene is TRBV5-8, the J gene TRBJ2-5; D not certain. V gave up 0 bases and J gave up 7 bases, with 4 bases separating them. The CDR3 is 11 residues long. From germline, CDR1 is SGHTS and CDR2 YDEGEE. CDR3 coding DNA: TGTGCCAGCAGCTTGGGACGGACCCAGTACTTC. This translates into CASSLGRTQYF.

The chain's CDR3 is CASSLELRLAKNTGELFF. The CDR3 DNA sequence: TGTGCCAGCAGCTTGGAATTGCGGCTAGCGAAAAACACCGGGGAGCTGTTTTTT. The chain uses TRBV5-6 and TRBJ2-2; D perhaps matches TRBD2 (6 bases). This CDR3 is 18 amino acids long. Germline-derived CDR1 and CDR2 are SGHDT and YYEEEE. V was cut by 0 bases and J by 2 bases, with 17 bases left in between.

This clone was seen more than once but under ten times. The chain joins TRBV7-9 to TRBJ2-2; 9 bases line up with TRBD1. Germline lookup yields CDR1 SEHNR and CDR2 FQNEAQ (reference sequence). V shed 6 bases, J shed 5 bases, and the junction held 7 bases outside the gene matches. CDR3 length: 15 residues. In DNA, the CDR3 is TGTGCCAGCAGACCGGGACAGGGCGGTACCGGGGAGCTGTTTTTT. Its protein product is CASRPGQGGTGELFF.

The V gene is TRBV9, the J gene TRBJ1-6; the match to TRBD1 covers 8 bases. This CDR3 comprises 16 residues. CDR1 is SGDLS, CDR2 YYNGEE, per germline. Trimming cost V 2 bases and J 2 bases; bases outside gene matches: 3. CDR3 coding DNA: TGTGCCAGCAGCGTCACGGACAGGGCCTATAATTCACCCCTCCACTTT. Residues: CASSVTDRAYNSPLHF.

This clone was counted once. The chain uses TRBV5-5 and TRBJ2-7, with TRBD2 identical over 7 bases. CDR3 length: 17 amino acids. J lost 0 bases, V lost 2 bases, and 11 bases had no gene match. The germline CDR1 and CDR2 sequences are SGHKS and YYEKEE (reference sequence). The DNA for the CDR3 is TGTGCCAGCAGCTTCTCCGGTGGAGCGGGGAGCTCCTACGAGCAGTACTTC. It encodes CASSFSGGAGSSYEQYF.

V gene TRBV2 combines with J gene TRBJ1-2; D unclear. V dropped 4 bases and J dropped 6 bases, with 21 bases sitting between them. Germline CDR1 is SNHLY and CDR2 is FYNNEI. This CDR3 region has 16 residues. CDR3 coding DNA: TGTGCCAGCAGTGCGGGGTATGTCACCCTCATTCATGGCTACACCTTC. Translation gives CASSAGYVTLIHGYTF.

In its sample, this clone was seen once. The chain links TRBV19 to TRBJ1-3; 7 nucleotides line up with TRBD1. V shed 5 bases and J 2 bases; nucleotides not matched to a gene: 15. CDR3 length: 18 amino acids. Germline loops: CDR1 LNHDA, CDR2 SQIVND (reference sequence). The CDR3 nucleotides are TGTGCCAGTAGTCCAGCTAGGGGAAGGGGGCGCCCTGGAAACACCATATATTTT. This encodes CASSPARGRGRPGNTIYF.

This clone was found once. The rearrangement joins TRBV7-2 to TRBJ2-7; perhaps TRBD1 as D (5 bases). The CDR3 totals 13 residues. Per germline, CDR1 SGHTA and CDR2 FQGNSA. Trimming removed 8 bases at V and 3 bases at J, with 14 bases between. DNA of the CDR3: TGTGCCAGCCGACCCACAGGAATCTACGAGCAGTACTTC. It yields the protein CASRPTGIYEQYF.

This clone appeared once. The V and J genes are TRBV6-5 and TRBJ2-1; D is unclear. This CDR3 is built from 14 residues. Germline V gives CDR1 MNHEY, CDR2 SVGAGI. The V and J ends lost 6 bases and 0 bases respectively, with 9 bases between them. The CDR3 here is CASRVVGSYNEQFF. CDR3 in DNA: TGTGCCAGCAGAGTCGTTGGCTCCTACAATGAGCAGTTCTTC.

This chain connects TRBV28 to TRBJ2-7, with no clear D. The germline V gene encodes CDR1 MDHEN and CDR2 SYDVKM. Trimming left V 3 bases short and J 2 bases short, with 8 bases between. CDR3 length equals 13 residues. DNA of the CDR3: TGTGCCAGCAGTTTCGCAGAAACCTACGAGCAGTACTTC. Its translation: CASSFAETYEQYF.

In DNA form, the CDR3 reads TGTGCCAGCAGCTTAGGGACAACCGACTCGAGGAGAGCTTTCTTT. Its protein product is CASSLGTTDSRRAFF. The chain joins TRBV7-8 to TRBJ1-1; D perhaps matches TRBD1 (5 bases). CDR1 SGHVS and CDR2 FQNEAQ come from the germline V gene. The CDR3 is made up of 15 amino acids. Trimming removed 1 base at V and 10 bases at J, with 19 bases between.

The chain uses TRBV5-1 and TRBJ1-2; 8 bases agree with TRBD1. The CDR3 length is 15 residues. CDR1 and CDR2 (germline): SGHRS, YFSETQ. The V and J ends lost 4 bases and 2 bases, in that order; junction bases with no gene match: 7. Here the CDR3 DNA reads TGCGCCAGCAGCAAATCAGGGGGCACGAACTATGGCTACACCTTC. Protein: CASSKSGGTNYGYTF. The variable domain in full, with the rest retrieved from reference TRBV5-1 and TRBJ1-2, is KAGVTQTPRYLIKTRGQQVTLSCSPISGHRSVSWYQQTPGQGLQFLFEYFSETQRNKGNFPGRFSGRQFSNSRSEMNVSTLELGDSALYLCASSKSGGTNYGYTFGSGTRLTVV.

The V call is TRBV30, the J call TRBJ1-2, with D uncertain. CDR3 length: 14 amino acids. Germline assignment: CDR1 GTSNPN and CDR2 SVGIG (reference sequence). The V and J ends lost 1 base and 4 bases respectively, with 13 bases between them. The CDR3 region is CAWSGVSWSYGYTF. The DNA of the CDR3 is TGTGCCTGGAGTGGAGTATCATGGTCCTATGGCTACACCTTC.

This clone was seen a single time. The chain has TRBV19 and TRBJ1-2, with D possibly matching TRBD1 (6 bases). This CDR3 comprises 16 residues. Germline V gene data show CDR1 as LNHDA and CDR2 as SQIVND (reference sequence). V shed 7 bases and J shed 8 bases, with 26 bases lying between them. The CDR3 nucleotides are TGTGCCAGTACCATGGTTCGGGACACCTCGATGTGGGGCTACACCTTC. Amino acids: CASTMVRDTSMWGYTF.

The gene calls are TRBV30 and TRBJ2-7; D is possibly TRBD1 or TRBD2 (5 bases each). Germline V gives CDR1 GTSNPN, CDR2 SVGIG (reference sequence). V gave up 3 bases and J gave up 6 bases, with 18 bases separating them. The CDR3 sequence is 14 residues long. In DNA, the CDR3 is TGTGCCTGGAGAGCCGGGGCCTATTTAGGCGAGCAGTACTTC. Its protein is CAWRAGAYLGEQYF.

The chain uses TRBV2 and TRBJ2-1; 12 bases are shared with TRBD2. The germline gives CDR1 SNHLY, CDR2 FYNNEI. This CDR3 spans 14 amino acids. V shed 5 bases and J 6 bases; nucleotides not matched to a gene: 2. CDR3 region: CASSRTSGINEQFF. The DNA for the CDR3 is TGTGCCAGCAGTCGGACTAGCGGGATCAATGAGCAGTTCTTC.

The chain is built from TRBV19 and TRBJ2-2; 11 bases agree with TRBD2. V lost 5 bases and J lost 1; bases outside the gene matches: 6. The CDR3 is made up of 17 amino acids. Germline V lookup: CDR1 LNHDA, CDR2 SQIVND (reference sequence). CDR3 DNA sequence: TGTGCCAGTAGTTTACGGACTAGCGGGTTGAACACCGGGGAGCTGTTTTTT. Translating gives CASSLRTSGLNTGELFF.

This clone was detected only once. The chain carries TRBV3-1 (or the pseudogene TRBV3-2) and TRBJ2-5; TRBD2 agrees at 8 bases. Losses at the gene ends were 4 bases for V and 5 bases for J; bases not matched to a gene: 6. CDR1 LGHDT and CDR2 YNNKEL come from the germline V gene (reference sequence). The CDR3 length is 14 residues. CDR3 residues: CASSRGLEIETQYF. The CDR3 coding sequence is TGTGCCAGCAGCCGGGGACTAGAGATTGAGACCCAGTACTTC.

This chain connects TRBV7-9 to TRBJ2-3; 9 bases are a match to TRBD1. The CDR3 is made up of 16 amino acids. The junction had 7 bases not matched to a gene; V was cut back by 0 bases and J by 6 bases. Germline loops: CDR1 SEHNR, CDR2 FQNEAQ (reference sequence). CDR3 nucleotide sequence: TGTGCCAGCAGCTTAGCGATTCCGGGACAGGGCGATACGCAGTATTTT. It specifies CASSLAIPGQGDTQYF.

The chain links TRBV6-1 to TRBJ2-6; D is possibly TRBD1 (5 bases). Trimming took 2 bases from V and 4 from J, leaving 12 bases between them. CDR1 is MNHNS and CDR2 is SASEGT in the germline V gene. This CDR3 region has 16 residues. As DNA, the CDR3 is TGTGCCAGCAGTGAACTGCAGGGCACGGGGGCCAACGTCCTGACTTTC. It codes for CASSELQGTGANVLTF.